The clone carrying this T cell receptor (beta chain) occurred a few times. Its antigen is as yet unknown. The sample originates from a study of post-analysis software for immune sequencing data. For the study at large: The cohort encompassed relapsing-remitting, secondary progressive and progressive-relapsing multiple sclerosis disease courses. Study-wide results and caveats: A significant reduction in normalized Chao1 diversity was observed in multiple sclerosis patients versus controls. Comparison of patients with controls showed five TRBV segments more frequent in patients, TRBV5-6, TRBV5-1 and TRBV20-1 among them. Strong same-batch co-clustering of samples appeared with F measure clustering.

With V trimmed by 1 base and J by 3 bases, 5 bases remained unmatched. Germline CDR1 is SGHRS and CDR2 is YFSETQ. CDR3 length: 15 amino acids. The TCR beta cDNA libraries contained unique molecular identifiers. Between about 0.9 and 11 million T cells gave rise to 500,000 to 600,000 cDNA molecules. TCRdb reprocessed the PCR reads with MiXCR, giving one entry per CDR3 protein. The table includes about 820,000 distinct CDR3 sequences, approximately 53% detected once. This sequence joins TRBV5-1 and TRBJ2-7; 9 bases line up with TRBD2. The clonotype originates from a girl between 10 and 17 years old with multiple sclerosis. The material sequenced was blood. Written as DNA, the CDR3 is TGCGCCAGCAGCTTGCGCGGGAGGGGTAACTACGAGCAGTACTTC. Translated: CASSLRGRGNYEQYF.